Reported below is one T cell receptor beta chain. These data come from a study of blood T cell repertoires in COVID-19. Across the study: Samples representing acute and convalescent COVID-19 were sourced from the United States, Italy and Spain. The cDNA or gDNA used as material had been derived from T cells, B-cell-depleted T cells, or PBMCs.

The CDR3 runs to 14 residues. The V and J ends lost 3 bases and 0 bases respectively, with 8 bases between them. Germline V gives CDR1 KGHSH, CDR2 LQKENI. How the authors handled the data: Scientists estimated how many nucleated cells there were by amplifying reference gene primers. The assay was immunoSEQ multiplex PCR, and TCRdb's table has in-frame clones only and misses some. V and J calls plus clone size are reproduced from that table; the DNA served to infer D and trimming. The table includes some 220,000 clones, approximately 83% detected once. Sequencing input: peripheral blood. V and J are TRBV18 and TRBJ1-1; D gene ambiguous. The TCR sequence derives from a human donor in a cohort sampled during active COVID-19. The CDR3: CASSPFDMNTEAFF. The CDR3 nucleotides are TGTGCCAGCTCACCCTTTGACATGAACACTGAAGCTTTCTTT. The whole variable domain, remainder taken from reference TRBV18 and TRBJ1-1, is NAGVMQNPRHLVRRRGQEARLRCSPMKGHSHVYWYRQLPEEGLKFMVYLQKENIIDESGMPKERFSAEFPKEGPSILRIQQVVRGDSAAYFCASSPFDMNTEAFFGQGTRLTVV.